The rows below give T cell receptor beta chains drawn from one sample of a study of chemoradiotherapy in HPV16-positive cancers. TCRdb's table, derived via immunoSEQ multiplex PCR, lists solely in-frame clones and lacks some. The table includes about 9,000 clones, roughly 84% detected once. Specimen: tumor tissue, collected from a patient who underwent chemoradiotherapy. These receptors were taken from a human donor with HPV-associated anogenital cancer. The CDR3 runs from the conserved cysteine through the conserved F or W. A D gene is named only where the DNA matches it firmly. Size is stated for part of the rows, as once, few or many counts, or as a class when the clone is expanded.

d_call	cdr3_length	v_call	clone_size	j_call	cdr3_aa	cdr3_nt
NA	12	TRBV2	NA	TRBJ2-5	CASSGFQETQYF	TGTGCCAGCAGTGGCTTCCAAGAGACCCAGTACTTC
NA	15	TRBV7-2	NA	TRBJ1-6	CASSLGGVGNSPLHF	TGTGCCAGCAGCTTGGGAGGGGTGGGTAATTCACCCCTCCACTTT
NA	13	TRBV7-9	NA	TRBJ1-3	CASSHSSGNTIYF	TGTGCCAGCAGCCACAGTTCTGGAAACACCATATATTTT
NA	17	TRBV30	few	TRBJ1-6	CAWSGTVRPPGGSPLHF	TGTGCCTGGAGTGGGACAGTTCGCCCCCCTGGGGGATCACCCCTCCACTTT
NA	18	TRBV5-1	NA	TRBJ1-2	CASSSKGRGPPGGWGYTF	TGCGCCAGCAGCTCCAAAGGGAGGGGACCCCCCGGAGGTTGGGGCTACACCTTC
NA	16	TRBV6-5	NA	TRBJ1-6	CASSYSNFGANSPLHF	TGTGCCAGCAGTTACTCAAATTTCGGGGCCAATTCACCCCTCCACTTT
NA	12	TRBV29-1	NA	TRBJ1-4	CSGGVGNEKLFF	TGCAGCGGGGGTGTAGGTAATGAAAAACTGTTTTTT
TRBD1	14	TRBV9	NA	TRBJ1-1	CASSVTGGRTEAFF	TGTGCCAGCAGCGTGACAGGGGGACGGACTGAAGCTTTCTTT
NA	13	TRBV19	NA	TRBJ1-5	CASSSKLGQPQHF	TGTGCCAGTAGTTCGAAGTTGGGTCAGCCCCAGCATTTT
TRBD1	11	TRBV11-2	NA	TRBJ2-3	CASSLGQGTYF	TGTGCCAGCAGCTTGGGACAGGGAACTTATTTT
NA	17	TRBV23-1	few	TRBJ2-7	CASSPALIRDVSYEQYF	TGCGCCAGCAGTCCAGCCTTAATCCGGGACGTCTCCTACGAGCAGTACTTC
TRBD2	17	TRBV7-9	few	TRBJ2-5	CASSFGTSGEGGETQYF	TGTGCCAGCAGCTTCGGGACTAGCGGGGAAGGGGGTGAGACCCAGTACTTC
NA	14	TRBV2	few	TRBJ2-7	CAIAKPGQTYEQYF	TGTGCCATCGCCAAACCTGGACAAACCTACGAGCAGTACTTC
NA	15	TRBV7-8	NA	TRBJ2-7	CASSLPRTGEDEQYF	TGTGCCAGCAGCTTACCTAGGACGGGGGAGGACGAGCAGTACTTC
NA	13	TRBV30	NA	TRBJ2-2	CAWIWGNTGELFF	TGTGCCTGGATTTGGGGGAACACCGGGGAGCTGTTTTTT
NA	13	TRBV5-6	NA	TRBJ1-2	CASSLSGNYGYTF	TGTGCCAGCAGCTTGTCGGGAAACTATGGCTACACCTTC
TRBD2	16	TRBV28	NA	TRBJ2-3	CASSLLASGRSDTQYF	TGTGCCAGCAGTTTATTGGCTAGCGGGAGGTCAGATACGCAGTATTTT
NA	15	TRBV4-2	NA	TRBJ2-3	CASSQDGQSTDTQYF	TGTGCCAGCAGCCAAGATGGTCAGAGCACAGATACGCAGTATTTT
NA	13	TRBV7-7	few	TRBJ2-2	CASGQVNTGELFF	TGTGCTAGCGGACAGGTGAACACCGGGGAGCTGTTTTTT
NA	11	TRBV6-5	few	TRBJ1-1	CASSFEGGAFF	TGTGCCAGCAGCTTTGAGGGGGGGGCTTTCTTT
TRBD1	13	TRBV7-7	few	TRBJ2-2	CASSQDRGGELFF	TGTGCTAGCAGCCAGGACAGGGGCGGAGAGCTGTTTTTT
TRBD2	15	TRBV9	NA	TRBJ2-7	CASILRGGQGYEQYF	TGTGCCAGCATCCTTCGGGGAGGGCAAGGGTACGAGCAGTACTTC
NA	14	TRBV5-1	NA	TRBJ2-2	CASSPGTPTGELFF	TGCGCCAGCAGCCCAGGGACCCCCACCGGGGAGCTGTTTTTT
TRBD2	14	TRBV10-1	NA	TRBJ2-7	CASRTGTSGRGWYF	TGCGCCAGCCGCACCGGGACTAGCGGGAGGGGGTGGTACTTC
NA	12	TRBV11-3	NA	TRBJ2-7	CASSLDPRGQYF	TGTGCCAGCAGCTTAGATCCGCGAGGGCAGTACTTC
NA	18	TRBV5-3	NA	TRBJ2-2	CARSLETSRTKNTGELFF	TGTGCCAGAAGCTTGGAAACTTCTCGGACTAAGAACACCGGGGAGCTGTTTTTT
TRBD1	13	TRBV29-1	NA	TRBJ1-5	CSAGDRGGQPQHF	TGCAGCGCGGGGGACAGGGGGGGTCAGCCCCAGCATTTT
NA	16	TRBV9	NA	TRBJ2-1	CASSVELRGPYNEQFF	TGTGCCAGCAGCGTAGAGTTGCGGGGGCCCTACAATGAGCAGTTCTTC
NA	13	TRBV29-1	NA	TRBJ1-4	CSVDGQANEKLFF	TGCAGCGTTGATGGGCAGGCTAATGAAAAACTGTTTTTT
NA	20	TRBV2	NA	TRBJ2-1	CASSDSHIPPGRTSYNEQFF	TGTGCCAGCAGTGACTCTCATATCCCTCCTGGGAGAACGAGCTACAATGAGCAGTTCTTC
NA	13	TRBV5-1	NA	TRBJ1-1	CASSLSRNTEAFF	TGCGCCAGCAGCTTGAGCAGGAACACTGAAGCTTTCTTT
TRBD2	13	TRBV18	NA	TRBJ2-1	CATRLAGGNEQFF	TGTGCCACGCGGCTAGCGGGCGGCAATGAGCAGTTCTTC
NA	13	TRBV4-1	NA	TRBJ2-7	CASSAGQGYEQYF	TGCGCCAGCAGCGCGGGTCAGGGTTACGAGCAGTACTTC
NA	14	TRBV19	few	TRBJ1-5	CASSIVGDAQPQHF	TGTGCCAGTAGTATCGTGGGGGACGCTCAGCCCCAGCATTTT
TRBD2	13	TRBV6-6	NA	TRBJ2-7	CASIRTSESEQYF	TGTGCCAGCATTCGGACTAGTGAATCCGAGCAGTACTTC
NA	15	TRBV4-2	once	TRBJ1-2	CASSQDWGNSYGYTF	TGTGCCAGCAGCCAAGATTGGGGTAACAGCTATGGCTACACCTTC
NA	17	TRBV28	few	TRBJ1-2	CASSSSTGTGPRDGYTF	TGTGCCAGCAGTTCAAGCACCGGGACGGGACCTCGCGACGGCTACACCTTC
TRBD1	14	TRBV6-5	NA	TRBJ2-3	CASSWDRGTDTQYF	TGTGCCAGCAGTTGGGACAGGGGCACAGATACGCAGTATTTT
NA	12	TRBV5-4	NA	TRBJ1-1	CASSKVRTEAFF	TGTGCCAGCAGCAAAGTGAGAACTGAAGCTTTCTTT
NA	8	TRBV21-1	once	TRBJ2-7	CASGEQYF	TGTGCCAGCGGGGAGCAGTACTTC
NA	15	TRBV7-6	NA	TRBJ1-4	CASSSSGRGNEKLFF	TGTGCCAGCAGCTCATCGGGACGGGGGAATGAAAAACTGTTTTTT
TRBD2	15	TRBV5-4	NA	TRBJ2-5	CASSLDGGARETQYF	TGTGCCAGCAGCTTGGACGGGGGGGCCCGTGAGACCCAGTACTTC
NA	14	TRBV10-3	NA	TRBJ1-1	CAIKPAGSNTEAFF	TGTGCCATCAAGCCGGCAGGGTCGAACACTGAAGCTTTCTTT
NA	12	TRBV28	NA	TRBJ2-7	CASTTGSYEQYF	TGTGCCAGCACGACAGGCTCCTACGAGCAGTACTTC
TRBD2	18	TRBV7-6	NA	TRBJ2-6	CASSLLAGGSGGANVLTF	TGTGCCAGCAGCCTTTTAGCGGGGGGATCGGGTGGGGCCAACGTCCTGACTTTC
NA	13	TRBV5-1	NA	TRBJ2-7	CASSDVLTYEQYF	TGCGCCAGCAGTGATGTTCTAACCTACGAGCAGTACTTC
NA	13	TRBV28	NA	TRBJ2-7	CASSLGLVYEQYF	TGTGCCAGCAGTTTAGGACTGGTTTACGAGCAGTACTTC
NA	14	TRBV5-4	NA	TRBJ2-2	CASSEGGTRGELFF	TGTGCCAGCAGCGAGGGTGGGACCCGCGGGGAGCTGTTTTTT
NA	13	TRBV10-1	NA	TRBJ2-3	CASSEARSMGQYF	TGCGCCAGCAGTGAGGCCCGGTCTATGGGGCAGTATTTT
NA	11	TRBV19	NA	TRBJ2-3	CASRTVDTQYF	TGTGCCAGTAGGACGGTGGATACGCAGTATTTT
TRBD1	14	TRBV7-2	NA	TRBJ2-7	CASSPGTGGYEQYF	TGTGCCAGCAGCCCCGGGACAGGGGGCTACGAGCAGTACTTC
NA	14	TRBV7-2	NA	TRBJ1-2	CASSPAGALSGYTF	TGTGCCAGCAGCCCCGCTGGAGCCCTGAGTGGCTACACCTTC
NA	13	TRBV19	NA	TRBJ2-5	CASSISVQETQYF	TGTGCCAGTAGTATAAGCGTCCAAGAGACCCAGTACTTC